The TCR beta chain under discussion was sequenced for a study of spatial heterogeneity in lung cancer (dated by TCRdb to about 2019). About the study as a whole: Beta-chain transcripts were consistently detected in greater numbers than alpha-chain transcripts, which likely reflects a higher abundance of beta-chain transcripts. TCR alpha and beta repertoires were quantitatively compared across multiple tumor regions, matched nontumor lung and blood in non-small cell lung cancer. A strong correlation was found between TCR transcript counts in tumor regions and a T cell transcriptional module score from matched bulk RNA-seq. Both alpha and beta chains were TCR-sequenced in hundreds of tumor regions, around 64 matched nontumor lung samples and roughly 50 PBMC samples obtained at surgery. TCR repertoire features were related to nonsynonymous mutation counts determined by whole-exome sequencing of tumor tissue. In the raw uncorrected reads, each unique combination of TCR and UMI appeared on average more than ten times. On the study overall, not on this receptor specifically: The tumor nonsynonymous mutation count correlated with the number of expanded alpha and beta TCRs within the tumor. Additional single-cell paired TCR alpha and beta sequencing was considered necessary to confirm, at a functional level, the hypothesis that regional TCRs recognize regional mutations. Counts of ubiquitous and regional expanded TCRs correlated with counts of ubiquitous and regional nonsynonymous mutations, respectively. Estimated TCR-seq coverage of tumor T cells was only roughly 7% for alpha chains and roughly 13% for beta chains.

Library construction relied on 5' RACE. Sequenced using a NextSeq 500. In the TCR library protocol, a unique molecular identifier was attached to each TCR cDNA molecule so that PCR and sequencing errors could be corrected. The source study handled its data this way. TCR identification, UMI-based error correction and CDR3 extraction were performed with Decombinator tools. Expanded TCRs were defined as those above a frequency of 2 per 1,000, corresponding to the top 1% of the tumor frequency distribution. Expanded tumor TCRs statistically deemed absent (corrected P<0.05) from at least one tumor region were classed as regional, and all other expanded tumor TCRs were classed as ubiquitous. Rényi diversity was computed with the R vegan package after subsampling each repertoire 100 times to 5,000 TCRs. CDR3 similarity networks were built from amino acid triplet string-kernel similarity, with CDR3s being connected when pairwise similarity was above 0.82. TCRdb ran its own pipeline on the public reads, namely fastp trimming at Q25 and MiXCR clone calling, and kept in-frame beta chains. Duplicate CDR3 protein sequences are folded into a single record with the most common DNA and genes. The authors' filters were not applied to this entry. The sample table lists over 10,000 distinct CDR3 sequences, about 5% of them with a count of one. The ten most abundant clones make up 35% to 45% of the sample.

This clonotype occurred many times. Its target antigen remains unknown. No much larger clonotype is one base removed from it; base qualities were not supplied. As encoded in the germline V gene, CDR1 is SGHNT while CDR2 is YENEEA. Trimming takes 5 bases from V and 7 bases from J, and the germline ends sit 9 bases apart. Inclusive of the bounding cysteine and phenylalanine, the CDR3 is 12 residues long. Only the CDR3 portion is preserved as DNA: 36 bases, with reading frame beginning at the first base. Reading the label with the study, this specimen's time point is: sample taken at primary tumor resection. Donors were approximately 72 patients with early-stage, untreated non-small cell lung cancer from the lung TRACERx cohort. TCR sequencing used whole RNA extracted from tumor and nontumor lung tissue, or from cryopreserved PBMC samples, without cell sorting. Only patients with enough RNA available from two or more tumor regions were chosen for TCR sequencing. Before being selected, tumor and adjacent nontumor lung specimens were reviewed by a lung pathologist.

This specimen was lung tumor tissue, taken at surgery. This receptor was identified in a male donor with early-stage non-small cell lung cancer. This chain is built from TRBV11-3 and TRBJ2-1, with no confident D gene call. The encoded CDR3 is CASSPWENEQFF. The DNA reads as follows: TGTGCCAGCAGCCCCTGGGAAAATGAGCAGTTCTTC.